These 6 T cell receptor beta chains originate from one sample sequenced in a study of T cell repertoires in cytomegalovirus infection. Their recognized antigens are unknown. From the reads, TCRdb called clonotypes with MiXCR, one entry per CDR3 protein. The table records approximately 270,000 distinct CDR3 sequences, 22% of them present only once. Source: cultured PBMCs, taken from culture after CMV antigen stimulation. Every receptor here comes from a human donor in good health (CMV status not recorded). Some clones in this sample may be carry-over from other donors' samples.

This clonotype was seen ten or more times. The chain carries TRBV27 and TRBJ2-3, with D unresolved. The CDR3 totals 14 residues. CDR1 and CDR2 (germline): MNHEY, SMNVEV (reference sequence). Trimming took off 5 bases at V and 2 bases at J, with 11 bases between the two ends. In DNA, the CDR3 is TGTGCCAGCAGTGGACCTAGTTACACAGATACGCAGTATTTT. This translates into CASSGPSYTDTQYF.

The V call is TRBV2, the J call TRBJ1-2; 7 bases line up with TRBD1. The CDR3 is made up of 15 amino acids. After removal of 2 bases from V and 4 bases from J, the junction contained 7 bases not matched to a gene. Germline-derived CDR1 and CDR2 are SNHLY and FYNNEI. CDR3 in DNA: TGTGCCAGCAGTGAAACGAGGGGGCGCAGCTATGGCTACACCTTC. This encodes CASSETRGRSYGYTF.

This clonotype was counted at least ten times. The rearrangement uses TRBV7-2 and TRBJ2-3; D may be TRBD1 (5 bases). With 4 bases removed from V and 4 bases from J, the gap between germline ends came to 15 bases. This CDR3 has 15 residues. The germline V gene encodes CDR1 SGHTA and CDR2 FQGNSA. The CDR3 coding sequence is TGTGCCAGCAGCTCAGTGGTCAGGGCGGCAGATACGCAGTATTTT. It translates to CASSSVVRAADTQYF. Variable domain in full (rest from reference TRBV7-2 and TRBJ2-3): GAGVSQSPSNKVTEKGKDVELRCDPISGHTALYWYRQSLGQGLEFLIYFQGNSAPDKSGLPSDRFSAERTGGSVSTLTIQRTQQEDSAVYLCASSSVVRAADTQYFGPGTRLTVL.

This clonotype was counted once. The chain joins TRBV27 to TRBJ2-3; possible D gene TRBD2, 5 bases. Germline CDR1 MNHEY, CDR2 SMNVEV (reference sequence). The V end was cut by 5 bases, the J end by 2 bases, with 11 bases between. The CDR3 loop spans 14 amino acids. The CDR3 DNA reads as TGTGCCAGCAGTATTGGACGGGACACAGATACGCAGTATTTT. Its protein product is CASSIGRDTDTQYF.

Points on this clonotype: This may arise from a read error, as a much more abundant clone is one base away. This chain links TRBV12-3 or TRBV12-4 with TRBJ1-1, with TRBD1 matching 7 bases. The CDR3 extends over 13 amino acids. V lost 3 bases and J lost 5; bases outside the gene matches: 3. The CDR3 protein is CASSFLQGTEAFF. DNA of the CDR3: TGTGCCAGCAGTTTTTTACAGGGGACTGAAGCTTTCTTT.

This clonotype was found many times. The chain combines TRBV7-6 with TRBJ2-1; 13 nucleotides agree with TRBD2. The CDR3 length is 16 residues. Losses at the gene ends were 4 bases for V and 1 base for J; bases not matched to a gene: 1. CDR1 is SGHVS, CDR2 FNYEAQ, per germline. This CDR3 is CASSSGLAGSYNEQFF. CDR3 nucleotides: TGTGCCAGCAGCTCGGGACTAGCGGGGTCCTACAATGAGCAGTTCTTC.